These T cell receptor beta chains were read from a single sample in a study of radiotherapy plus CTLA-4 blockade in lung cancer. The protocol was immunoSEQ multiplex PCR, while the TCRdb copy is restricted to in-frame clones and leaves out a portion. The repertoire includes tens of thousands of clones, around 78% of them detected once, and approximately 3.8% sits in the top ten. The material was peripheral blood, obtained from a patient treated with radiotherapy plus ipilimumab. These receptors were taken from a human donor with non-small cell lung cancer who had a partial response to radiotherapy plus ipilimumab. Some clones in this sample may be carry-over from other donors' samples. The CDR3 runs from the conserved cysteine through the conserved F or W. A D gene is named only where the DNA matches it firmly. Clone size appears in some rows only: once, few, many, or a class for an expanded clone.

j_call: TRBJ2-3
clone_size: once
d_call: .
v_call: TRBV27
cdr3_nt: TGTGCCAGCAGTTTATCAAGAGCGGAAGATACGCAGTATTTT
cdr3_aa: CASSLSRAEDTQYF

j_call: TRBJ2-1
clone_size: .
d_call: TRBD2
v_call: TRBV9
cdr3_nt: TGTGCTAGCAGCGTAGCAGCGGGGGATGAGCAGTTCTTC
cdr3_aa: CASSVAAGDEQFF

j_call: TRBJ2-1
clone_size: .
d_call: .
v_call: TRBV11-2
cdr3_nt: TGTGCCAGCAGCTTAGTACGCGGGCCTTACAATGAGCAGTTCTTC
cdr3_aa: CASSLVRGPYNEQFF

j_call: TRBJ2-1
clone_size: once
d_call: TRBD2
v_call: TRBV27
cdr3_nt: TGTGCCAGCAATCTAGCGGGAGGGGCATACAATGAGCAGTTCTTC
cdr3_aa: CASNLAGGAYNEQFF

j_call: TRBJ2-7
clone_size: .
d_call: .
v_call: TRBV7-8
cdr3_nt: TGTGCCAGCAGCTTAGCGCTGGGAGTCGTCTACGAGCAGTACTTC
cdr3_aa: CASSLALGVVYEQYF

j_call: TRBJ2-7
clone_size: .
d_call: .
v_call: TRBV5-1
cdr3_nt: TGCGCCAGCAGTTTGTGGTCTGGACCGGGGGTTTCCTACGAGCAGTACTTC
cdr3_aa: CASSLWSGPGVSYEQYF

j_call: TRBJ1-4
clone_size: .
d_call: .
v_call: TRBV15
cdr3_nt: TGTGCCACCAGCATACTTGGAGGGACTGAAAAACTGTTTTTT
cdr3_aa: CATSILGGTEKLFF

j_call: TRBJ2-5
clone_size: .
d_call: TRBD2
v_call: TRBV5-1
cdr3_nt: TGCGCCAGCAGCTTGGGTAGCGGGGATGTGACCCAGTACTTC
cdr3_aa: CASSLGSGDVTQYF

j_call: TRBJ2-5
clone_size: few
d_call: .
v_call: TRBV9
cdr3_nt: TGTGCCAGCAGCGTAGACGCGGTCCCCCAAGAGACCCAGTACTTC
cdr3_aa: CASSVDAVPQETQYF

j_call: TRBJ2-7
clone_size: .
d_call: .
v_call: TRBV5-1
cdr3_nt: TGCGCCAGCAGCTTGGTCGGACAAGACTACGAGCAGTACTTC
cdr3_aa: CASSLVGQDYEQYF

j_call: TRBJ1-5
clone_size: .
d_call: .
v_call: TRBV7-9
cdr3_nt: TGTGCCAGCAGCTCACAGGGCGGGAGCAATCAGCCCCAGCATTTT
cdr3_aa: CASSSQGGSNQPQHF

j_call: TRBJ2-1
clone_size: once
d_call: .
v_call: TRBV15
cdr3_nt: TGTGCCACCAGCCCACTTCCCTACAATGAGCAGTTCTTC
cdr3_aa: CATSPLPYNEQFF

j_call: TRBJ2-2
clone_size: .
d_call: TRBD2
v_call: TRBV4-3
cdr3_nt: TGCGCCAGCAGCCAAGAGCGGCTAGCGGACACCGGGGAGCTGTTTTTT
cdr3_aa: CASSQERLADTGELFF

j_call: TRBJ2-3
clone_size: .
d_call: .
v_call: TRBV7-2
cdr3_nt: TGTGCCAGCAGCAAGACCTGGGCGGGAAGTACAGATACGCAGTATTTT
cdr3_aa: CASSKTWAGSTDTQYF

j_call: TRBJ2-7
clone_size: .
d_call: TRBD2
v_call: TRBV5-6
cdr3_nt: TGTGCCAGCAGCAAGAGGCCAGCGGGATACGAGCAGTACTTC
cdr3_aa: CASSKRPAGYEQYF

j_call: TRBJ1-2
clone_size: .
d_call: .
v_call: TRBV19
cdr3_nt: TGTGCCAGTAGTATCCAGGGATACTATGACTACACCTTC
cdr3_aa: CASSIQGYYDYTF

j_call: TRBJ2-7
clone_size: .
d_call: TRBD2
v_call: TRBV7-3
cdr3_nt: TGTGCCAGCAGCTTAGGGACTACCCCCTACGGGGAGCAGTACTTC
cdr3_aa: CASSLGTTPYGEQYF

j_call: TRBJ2-3
clone_size: few
d_call: TRBD2
v_call: TRBV7-2
cdr3_nt: TGTGCCAGCAGCTTCCTACCAGCGGGGGGGCGTTCAGACACGCAGTATTTT
cdr3_aa: CASSFLPAGGRSDTQYF

j_call: TRBJ2-3
clone_size: .
d_call: .
v_call: TRBV9
cdr3_nt: TGTGCCAGCAGCGAGCCCCCCCTAGATACGCAGTATTTT
cdr3_aa: CASSEPPLDTQYF